Below, 16 T cell receptor beta chains from the same sample are listed, as sequenced in a study of a mutant IDH1 vaccine in newly diagnosed glioma (dated by TCRdb to the early 2020s). Explained via the paper, the time point label denotes: baseline, week 1 (first vaccination visit). The treatment or condition label, read with the paper, signifies: pre-vaccination baseline after standard-of-care therapy. The library was obtained by the immunoSEQ multiplex PCR assay. As stored in TCRdb, this immuneACCESS dataset retains in-frame rearrangements with V and J assigned. A fraction of the clones does not appear; measured against another copy, unresolved V genes explain less than half of the discrepancy, and the remainder lacks a known reason. This sample holds around 24,000 clones; roughly 90% were observed only once. Clones ranked in the top ten supply approximately 9.1% of the sample. Sequences were derived from PBMCs, sampled from a glioma patient treated with radiotherapy, temozolomide or both. The receptors were sampled from a man aged 30-40 years with glioma.

The V and J genes are TRBV21-1 and TRBJ1-3. TRBV21-1 is classified as a pseudogene. The CDR3 loop spans 17 amino acids. The CDR3 sequence is CASSKGEPRRAGNTIYF. The CDR3 DNA sequence: TGTGCCAGCAGCAAAGGAGAACCTCGAAGGGCTGGAAACACCATATATTTT.

This chain links TRBV19 with TRBJ1-1; no reliable D call. Per the germline V gene, CDR1 is LNHDA and CDR2 is SQIVND (reference sequence). The CDR3 has 14 residues. V was cut by 1 base and J by 1 base, with 7 bases left in between. The CDR3 protein is CASSIAQKNTEAFF. The CDR3, as DNA: TGTGCCAGTAGTATAGCCCAAAAGAACACTGAAGCTTTCTTT.

The chain joins TRBV9 to TRBJ1-6; D is unresolved. With 0 bases removed from V and 7 bases from J, the gap between germline ends came to 11 bases. The germline V gene has CDR1 SGDLS and CDR2 YYNGEE. This CDR3 region has 15 residues. The CDR3 protein is CASSVAPGQNSPLHF. In DNA form, the CDR3 reads TGTGCCAGCAGCGTAGCCCCGGGCCAAAATTCACCCCTCCACTTT.

V is TRBV7-8 and J is TRBJ2-7; TRBD1 matches 8 bases. The germline CDR1 and CDR2 sequences are SGHVS and FQNEAQ. V gave up 2 bases and J gave up 5 bases; unmatched junction bases: 11. This CDR3 is built from 16 residues. CDR3 sequence: CASSLLRGQGRNEQYF. In DNA form, the CDR3 reads TGTGCCAGCAGCTTACTCCGTGGACAGGGCAGGAACGAGCAGTACTTC.

As to this clone: The junction shows a germline mismatch at one end, possibly a read error. This CDR3 is CSALTAYVQYF. In nucleotides, the CDR3 is TGCAGTGCTTTGACAGCCTACGTGCAGTACTTC. The chain couples TRBV20-1 to TRBJ2-7; TRBD1 is a possible D gene (5 bases). Germline V CDR1 and CDR2: DFQATT, SNEGSKA (reference sequence). The CDR3 totals 11 residues.

The rearrangement uses TRBV18 and TRBJ1-4; 7 bases map to TRBD1. The V and J ends lost 4 bases and 5 bases, in that order; junction bases with no gene match: 10. The germline V gene has CDR1 KGHSH and CDR2 LQKENI. This CDR3 has 16 amino acids. CDR3 coding DNA: TGTGCCAGCTCACGGGAATGGGGGACAGAAAATGAAAAACTGTTTTTT. It yields the protein CASSREWGTENEKLFF. Based on the CDR3 plus reference TRBV18 and TRBJ1-4, the full variable domain is NAGVMQNPRHLVRRRGQEARLRCSPMKGHSHVYWYRQLPEEGLKFMVYLQKENIIDESGMPKERFSAEFPKEGPSILRIQQVVRGDSAAYFCASSREWGTENEKLFFGSGTQLSVL.

V is TRBV5-1 and J is TRBJ2-5; D not certain. The DNA end lines up better with TRBJ2-7; the J call may be wrong. Germline CDR1 SGHRS, CDR2 YFSETQ. This CDR3 is built from 15 residues. In nucleotides, the CDR3 is TGCGCCAGCAGCCTAAACCTTTACATGTCCTACGAGCAGTACTTC. It codes for CASSLNLYMSYEQYF.

The chain employs TRBV11-3 and TRBJ2-3; D uncertain. Trimming cost V 0 bases and J 7 bases, with 8 bases left between them. The CDR3 spans 13 residues. Per the germline V gene, CDR1 is SGHNT and CDR2 is YENEEA. In DNA form, the CDR3 reads TGTGCCAGCAGCTTAGAAAACGGGCATACGCAGTATTTT. Amino acids: CASSLENGHTQYF.

The gene calls are TRBV4-1 and TRBJ2-3; D is possibly TRBD2 (6 bases). The CDR3 has 14 amino acids. The V gene's germline CDR1 is MGHRA and CDR2 YSYEKL. V lost 1 base and J 3 bases, leaving 8 bases between the germline ends. The CDR3 DNA reads TGCGCCAGCAGCCAAGCGGGAGTAACAGATACGCAGTATTTT. It specifies CASSQAGVTDTQYF.

This chain uses TRBV5-1 with TRBJ2-1, with 12 bases matching TRBD2. The CDR3 is 16 residues long. Germline CDR1 and CDR2: SGHRS and YFSETQ. V lost 4 bases to trimming and J lost 4 bases; unmatched junction nucleotides: 6. The CDR3, as DNA: TGCGCCAGCAGCCCTGGACTAGCGGGACGGTACAATGAGCAGTTCTTC. This codes for CASSPGLAGRYNEQFF.

The chain combines TRBV6-4 with TRBJ1-2, with D hard to call. Germline V gene data show CDR1 as MRHNA and CDR2 as SNTAGT. The CDR3 loop spans 13 amino acids. The germline V and J ends were trimmed by 2 bases and 6 bases, with 10 bases remaining between them. For the CDR3, the DNA is TGTGCCAGCAGTGACAGTGGGGTTGATGGCTACACCTTC. Protein: CASSDSGVDGYTF.

The count of this clone is one. This chain links TRBV19 with TRBJ1-1; the D gene is possibly TRBD1 (5 bases). This CDR3 has 16 amino acids. V lost 6 bases and J lost 0, with 17 bases in between. Per germline, CDR1 LNHDA and CDR2 SQIVND (reference sequence). CDR3 residues: CASSGGMTRMNTEAFF. CDR3 sequence (DNA): TGTGCCAGTAGCGGGGGGATGACCAGGATGAACACTGAAGCTTTCTTT.

J is TRBJ1-1 and V is TRBV27; 9 bases line up with TRBD1. The CDR3 has 14 residues. V lost 6 bases to trimming and J lost 3 bases; unmatched junction nucleotides: 5. Germline-derived CDR1 and CDR2 are MNHEY and SMNVEV (reference sequence). CDR3: CASSRRTGDTEAFF. CDR3 nucleotide sequence: TGTGCCAGCAGCCGCCGGACAGGGGACACTGAAGCTTTCTTT.

The chain couples TRBV27 to TRBJ2-7; 7 bases align to TRBD2. CDR1 and CDR2 from the germline V gene are MNHEY and SMNVEV (reference sequence). With V trimmed by 0 bases and J by 3 bases, 5 bases remained unmatched. This CDR3 comprises 15 residues. CDR3: CASSLSAGEYYEQYF. The CDR3 nucleotides read TGTGCCAGCAGTTTATCGGCGGGAGAGTACTACGAGCAGTACTTC.

The J gene is TRBJ2-3, the V gene TRBV7-6; possibly TRBD1 for D (6 bases). V gave up 5 bases and J gave up 6 bases, with 24 bases separating them. The CDR3 sequence is 17 residues long. Germline V lookup: CDR1 SGHVS, CDR2 FNYEAQ. The DNA for the CDR3 is TGTGCCAGCAGCCATCCTAAGGGCAGGGGTATCATGGATACGCAGTATTTT. It specifies CASSHPKGRGIMDTQYF.

CDR3 DNA: TGTGCCAGCCCCGAGGTAGCGGGACCCTCATACAATGAGCAGTTCTTC. Translating gives CASPEVAGPSYNEQFF. This chain uses TRBV7-2 with TRBJ2-1; 8 nucleotides line up with TRBD2. Germline values: CDR1 SGHTA, CDR2 FQGNSA. Germline trimming cut 8 bases from V and 4 bases from J; bases unmatched to any gene: 13. The CDR3 extends over 16 amino acids.